This T cell receptor (beta chain) was retrieved from a study of molecular identifiers for immune sequencing clone quantification (dated by TCRdb to the late 2010s). About the full investigation: For a replicate experiment, RNA from roughly 21,000 or 96,000 naive CD8 T cells was divided into five aliquots, and four of the five aliquots were sequenced. This methods study benchmarked molecular-identifier clustering-based TCR repertoire sequencing (MIDCIRS) and TCR RNA copy counting, using CD8 T cells to do so. What the authors observed across the whole study: When barcode sub-clustering was left out, chimeric consensus sequences inflated TCR diversity, with chimeras reaching as high as 47%. A single cell's worth of spiked-in Jurkat TCR RNA was reported detectable even among 900,000 to 1,000,000 naive CD8 T cells. In CMV-specific effector cells, over 99% of molecules were held by clones above 20 RNA copies, whereas under 1% of molecules were held by such clones in naive cells. The sizes of highly expanded clones could end up underestimated when identical TCR molecules share a barcode. Modeling gave 3 to 3.5 recovered TCR RNA copies per cell versus around 10 by digital PCR, implying 25% to 30% capture efficiency. The naive libraries included spiked-in Jurkat TCR RNA (roughly ten copies' worth), and this Jurkat TCR RNA is not part of the donor repertoire.

About this clonotype itself: It lacks a known antigen. This may come from a read error, since a much larger clone is one base off.

Receptors were amplified or captured by PCR. Instrument used: NextSeq 500. Bulk TCR libraries were generated as previously described, with the TCR primers listed in Table S5 used. The Qiagen AllPrep DNA/RNA kit was used to purify total RNA. Before analysis, reads from multiple sequencing runs of the same library were pooled. Turning to the authors' computational methods: Reads were retained only if an exact TCR constant sequence was present, and the retained reads were trimmed to 150 nt and grouped according to their 12-nt molecular barcodes. Reads inside each barcode group were sub-clustered using a 15% Levenshtein threshold, and a quality-weighted consensus sequence was constructed for each RNA molecule. Non-functional sequences were filtered out, along with any lower-count sequence sitting one edit away from another sequence. On the basis of fitting two negative binomial distributions, barcode sub-clusters with fewer than 20% of the maximum read count were discarded. TCRdb reprocessing: public reads trimmed at Q25 with fastp, clones called with MiXCR, in-frame beta chains kept. Entries are consolidated by CDR3 protein sequence, retaining the most common genes and DNA. The V and J calls were not made by the authors but by TCRdb's processing. For this sample the table gives a few hundred thousand distinct CDR3 sequences, of which about 25% were detected only once. Jointly, the top ten make up 0.7% to 0.9% of the sample.

Reading the germline V gene (reference sequence) gives CDR1 SEHNR and CDR2 FQNEAQ. Measured from the cysteine to the phenylalanine, the CDR3 is 15 residues long. The entry retains the CDR3 DNA only, 45 bases that are in frame from base 1. Libraries of naive CD8 T cells were generated from roughly 21,000 to 960,000 sorted cells, with 10%, 30% or 50% of the purified RNA used. On a BD FACSAria II, naive CD8 T cells were FACS-sorted as CD8+CD4-CCR7+CD45RA+ and collected into RLT Plus buffer. Detection sensitivity was tested by spiking Jurkat RNA equal to ten or so TCR copies' worth into samples containing roughly 19,000-1,100,000 naive CD8 T cells. Enrichment of CD8 T cells was done with RosetteSep CD8+ T Cell Enrichment Cocktail plus Ficoll-Paque, and ACK red cell lysis came afterward.

This chain joins TRBV7-9 to TRBJ2-3, with 9 bases matching TRBD2. The sample taken for sequencing was naive CD8+ T cells from blood, with Jurkat cell RNA spiked in. The cell subset or site label, as the study defines it: FACS-sorted CD8+CD4-CCR7+CD45RA+ naive T cells. The clonotype was recovered from a human donor in good health. Some libraries in this study had Jurkat cell RNA spiked in. The CDR3 corresponds to CASSLGLAVADTRYF. Here is the DNA: TGTGCCAGCAGCTTAGGACTAGCGGTGGCAGATACGCGGTATTTT.